This TCR beta chain was identified during a study of cytomegalovirus exposure and HLA in healthy donors. The study's findings and limits: CMV serostatus was the only immune exposure information that was available. In an earlier analysis, about 90% or about 30%: the productive usage of most TCR beta V segments.

Concerning this clone: Its antigen is unidentified.

Germline CDR1 reads MNHEY; CDR2 reads SVGAGI. V trimming: 3 bases; J trimming: 4 bases; junction bases outside the gene matches: 10. CDR3 length: 16 residues. The PCR made use of 60 Vbeta and 13 Jbeta primers. Assay used: immunoSEQ multiplex PCR; TCRdb lists only in-frame clones, some missing. In all, the sample yields approximately 100,000 clones. The rearrangement links TRBV6-5 to TRBJ2-7, with 9 bases matching TRBD1. The clonotype comes from a man aged 35-49 years in good health and CMV-seronegative. The specimen was PBMCs. The CDR3 sequence: CASSYKGTGFRYEQYF. CDR3 coding DNA: TGTGCCAGCAGTTATAAAGGGACAGGGTTTCGTTACGAGCAGTACTTC.